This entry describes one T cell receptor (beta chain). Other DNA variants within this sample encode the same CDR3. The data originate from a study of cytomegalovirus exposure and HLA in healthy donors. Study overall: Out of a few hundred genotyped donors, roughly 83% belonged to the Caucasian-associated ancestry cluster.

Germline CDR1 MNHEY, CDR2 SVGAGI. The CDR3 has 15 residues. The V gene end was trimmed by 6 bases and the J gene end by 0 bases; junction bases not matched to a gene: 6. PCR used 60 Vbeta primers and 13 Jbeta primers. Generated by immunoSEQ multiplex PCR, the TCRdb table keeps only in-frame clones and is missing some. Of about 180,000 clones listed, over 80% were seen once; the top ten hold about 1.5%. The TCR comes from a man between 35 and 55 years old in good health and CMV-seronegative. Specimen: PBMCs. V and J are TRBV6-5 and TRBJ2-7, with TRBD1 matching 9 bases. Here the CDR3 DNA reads TGTGCCAGCAGGGAGCCGGGACAGGGCTCCTACGAGCAGTACTTC. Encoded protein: CASREPGQGSYEQYF.